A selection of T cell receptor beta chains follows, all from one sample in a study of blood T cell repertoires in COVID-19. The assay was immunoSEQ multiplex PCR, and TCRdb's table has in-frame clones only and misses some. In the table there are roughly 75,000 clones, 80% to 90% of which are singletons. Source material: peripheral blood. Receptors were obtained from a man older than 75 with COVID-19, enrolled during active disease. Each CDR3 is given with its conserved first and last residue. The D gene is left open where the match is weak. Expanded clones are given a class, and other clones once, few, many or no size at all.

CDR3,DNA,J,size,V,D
CSATVTAAFF,TGCAGTGCTACTGTGACTGCAGCTTTCTTT,TRBJ1-1,NA,TRBV20-1,NA
CASSLGSGSTDTQYF,TGTGCCAGCAGCTTAGGCTCCGGTAGCACAGATACGCAGTATTTT,TRBJ2-3,NA,TRBV7-7,NA
CASSYGTGVTGNTIYF,TGTGCCAGCAGTTACGGGACAGGGGTTACTGGAAACACCATATATTTT,TRBJ1-3,NA,TRBV6-5,TRBD1
CASSLTGGAHGELFF,TGTGCCAGCAGCTTAACAGGGGGCGCGCACGGGGAGCTGTTTTTT,TRBJ2-2,NA,TRBV7-9,TRBD1
CASSPMRGRRDPSSYNEQFF,TGTGCCAGCAGCCCTATGAGGGGGCGGCGGGATCCTAGCTCCTACAATGAGCAGTTCTTC,TRBJ2-1,NA,TRBV6-2/TRBV6-3,NA
CASSSRRTGAYNEQFF,TGTGCCAGCAGTTCCCGGAGGACAGGGGCCTACAATGAGCAGTTCTTC,TRBJ2-1,NA,TRBV6-5,TRBD1
CASSSVSYEQYF,TGTGCCAGCAGTTCCGTTTCCTACGAGCAGTACTTC,TRBJ2-7,NA,TRBV2,NA
CASSYSLLPGELFF,TGTGCCAGCAGTTACTCGCTATTACCCGGGGAGCTGTTTTTT,TRBJ2-2,NA,TRBV6-2/TRBV6-3,NA
CASSLGPGGGTEAFF,TGTGCCAGCAGTTTAGGGCCAGGGGGCGGCACTGAAGCTTTCTTT,TRBJ1-1,once,TRBV27,TRBD1
CASSEALRDRNYGYTF,TGTGCCAGCAGTGAAGCGCTTCGGGACAGGAACTATGGCTACACCTTC,TRBJ1-2,NA,TRBV2,TRBD1
CASSSDSSYNSPLHF,TGTGCCAGCAGTTCGGACTCCTCCTATAATTCACCCCTCCACTTT,TRBJ1-6,NA,TRBV2,NA
CATSPRGTGELFF,TGTGCCACCAGCCCCCGCGGCACCGGGGAGCTGTTTTTT,TRBJ2-2,NA,TRBV15,NA
CASSHLTENTEAFF,TGTGCCAGCAGCCATTTGACAGAGAACACTGAAGCTTTCTTT,TRBJ1-1,NA,TRBV7-2,NA
CASSELAGGTDTQYF,TGTGCCAGCAGCGAACTAGCGGGGGGCACAGATACGCAGTATTTT,TRBJ2-3,NA,TRBV2,TRBD2
CASRTEGSSYNSPLHF,TGTGCCAGCCGAACCGAAGGGAGCTCCTATAATTCACCCCTCCACTTT,TRBJ1-6,NA,TRBV2,NA
CASSEWPHQPQHF,TGTGCCAGCAGTGAATGGCCACATCAGCCCCAGCATTTT,TRBJ1-5,NA,TRBV6-1,NA
CASRRGLAGEYEQYF,TGCGCCAGCAGGAGGGGACTAGCGGGGGAATACGAGCAGTACTTC,TRBJ2-7,NA,TRBV10-2,TRBD2
CASSVNGLAYEQYF,TGTGCCAGCAGCGTAAATGGACTAGCCTACGAGCAGTACTTC,TRBJ2-7,NA,TRBV9,TRBD2
CASSYSGTGAGYTF,TGTGCCAGCAGTTACTCGGGGACAGGGGCTGGCTACACCTTC,TRBJ1-2,NA,TRBV6-5,TRBD1
CSVDGGTESGNTIYF,TGCAGCGTTGACGGCGGGACCGAGTCTGGAAACACCATATATTTT,TRBJ1-3,NA,TRBV29-1,NA
CASSQKASGGSFDEQFF,TGTGCCAGCAGCCAAAAGGCAAGCGGGGGTTCTTTCGATGAGCAGTTCTTC,TRBJ2-1,NA,TRBV4-2,TRBD2
CASMTASYEQYF,TGTGCCAGCATGACTGCTTCCTACGAGCAGTACTTC,TRBJ2-7,NA,TRBV27,NA
CASSLEPLGLMNTEAFF,TGCGCCAGCAGCTTGGAACCTCTGGGGCTCATGAACACTGAAGCTTTCTTT,TRBJ1-1,NA,TRBV5-1,NA
CASSLNRGRSGYTF,TGTGCCAGCAGTTTAAACAGGGGTCGCTCCGGCTACACCTTC,TRBJ1-2,NA,TRBV5-6,TRBD1
CASSPGGGAFKTQYF,TGTGCCAGCAGCCCGGGCGGGGGGGCTTTCAAGACCCAGTACTTC,TRBJ2-5,NA,TRBV3-1/TRBV3-2,TRBD2
CASSRTDSSYNEQFF,TGTGCCAGCAGCCGAACGGACTCTTCCTACAATGAGCAGTTCTTC,TRBJ2-1,NA,TRBV3-1/TRBV3-2,NA
CASSSDRASNYGYTF,TGTGCCAGCAGCTCGGACAGGGCGTCTAACTATGGCTACACCTTC,TRBJ1-2,few,TRBV2,TRBD1
CASSRGTAAGGEQFF,TGTGCCAGCAGCCGGGGTACAGCGGCCGGTGGGGAGCAGTTCTTC,TRBJ2-1,NA,TRBV3-1/TRBV3-2,NA
CASSIAAYEQYF,TGTGCCAGCAGCATCGCGGCCTACGAGCAGTACTTC,TRBJ2-7,once,TRBV7-9,NA
CASSGGPGSGVNWQQYF,TGTGCCAGCAGTGGGGGGCCGGGTAGCGGGGTTAATTGGCAGCAGTACTTC,TRBJ2-7,NA,TRBV2,TRBD2
CASSPLQALTEAFF,TGTGCCAGCAGCCCACTACAGGCTCTCACTGAAGCTTTCTTT,TRBJ1-1,NA,TRBV5-5,NA
CASSPDRSSYNEQFF,TGTGCCAGCAGCCCCGACAGGAGCTCCTACAATGAGCAGTTCTTC,TRBJ2-1,NA,TRBV3-1/TRBV3-2,NA
CASSLNRVYGYTF,TGTGCCAGCAGTTTAAACAGGGTTTATGGCTACACCTTC,TRBJ1-2,NA,TRBV28,NA
CASGDTFTDTQYF,TGTGCCAGTGGGGACACGTTCACAGATACGCAGTATTTT,TRBJ2-3,NA,TRBV19,NA
CASSSGTGGGGTEAFF,TGTGCCAGCAGTTCCGGGACAGGGGGCGGCGGCACTGAAGCTTTCTTT,TRBJ1-1,NA,TRBV6-6,TRBD1
CASSADRVGTDTQYF,TGTGCCAGCAGCGCGGACAGGGTCGGCACAGATACGCAGTATTTT,TRBJ2-3,NA,TRBV7-9,TRBD1
CASSFGTGLGTGELFF,TGTGCCAGCAGTTTCGGGACAGGGCTAGGTACCGGGGAGCTGTTTTTT,TRBJ2-2,NA,TRBV28,TRBD1
CASSIQASGNTIYF,TGTGCCAGTAGCATACAGGCCTCTGGAAACACCATATATTTT,TRBJ1-3,NA,TRBV19,NA
CASSMGQRYGYTF,TGTGCCAGCAGCATGGGACAGCGATATGGCTACACCTTC,TRBJ1-2,NA,TRBV3-1/TRBV3-2,TRBD1
CSARDRVLAFF,TGCAGTGCTAGGGACAGGGTTTTGGCTTTCTTT,TRBJ1-1,once,TRBV20-1,TRBD1
CASSTRGAGGNEQFF,TGTGCCAGCAGCACCCGAGGAGCGGGGGGCAATGAGCAGTTCTTC,TRBJ2-1,NA,TRBV3-1/TRBV3-2,TRBD2
CASSYEEQGARGYTF,TGTGCCAGCAGTTACGAAGAACAGGGGGCGAGGGGCTACACCTTC,TRBJ1-2,NA,TRBV6-5,TRBD1
CASSVGQQSYEQYF,TGTGCCAGCAGCGTAGGCCAACAGTCCTACGAGCAGTACTTC,TRBJ2-7,once,TRBV9,NA
CASSFGQNYGYTF,TGTGCCAGCAGTTTCGGACAGAACTATGGCTACACCTTC,TRBJ1-2,NA,TRBV28,NA
CASSQEGQKGRSNQPQHF,TGCGCCAGCAGCCAGGAAGGACAGAAAGGGCGTAGCAATCAGCCCCAGCATTTT,TRBJ1-5,NA,TRBV4-1,NA
CASEGVSYEQYF,TGTGCCAGCGAGGGGGTCTCCTACGAGCAGTACTTC,TRBJ2-7,NA,TRBV11-2,NA